The text below deals with one T cell receptor (beta chain). Its antigen is as yet unknown. The data derive from a study of human T cells and chemical hapten exposure. General study findings and limits: Counts of TCRs above 1 in 1000 frequency stayed unchanged with DPC sensitization.

This CDR3 is built from 17 residues. V shed 5 bases and J 2 bases; nucleotides not matched to a gene: 12. TCRdb fed the RACE reads into MiXCR, producing one record per CDR3 protein. This sample has roughly 380,000 distinct CDR3 sequences; just under 6.5% occur once, and the top ten carry roughly 5.4%. Time point of the sample: patch test 2, 6 weeks after DPC sensitization. Sample treatment: therapeutic diphenylcyclopropenone sensitization with weekly scalp DPC. The receptor was isolated from a woman aged 18-30 years with alopecia areata. Some clones in this sample may be carry-over from other donors' samples. Sequenced here: whole blood, sampled in connection with sensitization to the hapten diphenylcyclopropenone (DPC). The rearrangement uses TRBV12-3 or TRBV12-4 and TRBJ2-3, with TRBD2 matching over 8 bases. The chain's CDR3 is CASSPDESGSDTDTQYF. CDR3 nucleotide sequence: TGTGCCAGCAGTCCCGACGAGAGCGGGAGCGACACAGATACGCAGTATTTT.